This record covers a single TCR beta chain. Its specificity is not known. This sample is part of a study of cytotoxic CD8 clonotypes in ibrutinib-treated CLL. Findings and limits, study-wide: At the start, clonality exceeded age-matched healthy donors and followed circulating CD8+ T-cell counts.

Germline V gene sequence: CDR1 SGHVS, CDR2 FNYEAQ. With 5 bases clipped from V and 7 bases from J, the junction kept 10 bases outside the gene matches. This CDR3 has 15 amino acids. This table comes from immunoSEQ multiplex PCR, and its TCRdb copy is limited to in-frame clones, with some not included. The sample records 150,000 to 200,000 clones, 88% being singletons. The sequences come from PBMCs, collected at disease progression, from a patient treated with ibrutinib. The V gene is TRBV7-6, the J gene TRBJ1-1; 10 bases are a match to TRBD1. The sequence derives from a human donor with chronic lymphocytic leukemia. The CDR3 loop reads CASSPRQGAGFEAFF. Here the CDR3 DNA reads TGTGCCAGCAGCCCCCGACAGGGGGCCGGGTTTGAAGCTTTCTTT.